These 15 T cell receptor beta chains originate from one sample sequenced in a study of cytomegalovirus exposure and HLA in healthy donors. Vbeta (60) and Jbeta (13) primers were used in the PCR. Assay used: immunoSEQ multiplex PCR; TCRdb lists only in-frame clones, some missing. There are tens of thousands of clones in the sample; about four fifths occur only once, and roughly 4% lies in the top ten. Material for sequencing was PBMCs. The source of these receptors is a woman aged 40 to 55 in good health and CMV-seronegative.

V gene TRBV9 combines with J gene TRBJ2-1, with TRBD1 as a possible D gene (5 bases). This CDR3 has 15 residues. V lost 4 bases, J lost 4 bases, and 15 bases lay in between. The germline gives CDR1 SGDLS, CDR2 YYNGEE. The DNA for the CDR3 is TGTGCCAGCAGCAAACAAGGGGATCCTTACAATGAGCAGTTCTTC. This codes for CASSKQGDPYNEQFF.

The genes are TRBV7-6 and TRBJ2-5; perhaps TRBD1 as D (6 bases). The CDR3 is 14 residues long. Deletions cut 1 base from V and 4 bases from J, with 10 bases between. Germline V gene data show CDR1 as SGHVS and CDR2 as FNYEAQ. Written as DNA, the CDR3 is TGTGCCAGCAGCTTAGGGGGGCAGCGAGAGACCCAGTACTTC. This encodes CASSLGGQRETQYF.

The V gene is TRBV6-1, the J gene TRBJ2-1; D gene unclear. V was trimmed by 4 bases and J by 6 bases, leaving 19 bases between them. The CDR3 is 16 amino acids. Germline V gene lookup returns CDR1 MNHNS and CDR2 SASEGT. Written as DNA, the CDR3 is TGTGCCAGCAGTGTCGGCATCGCAATGAGGCTCAATGAGCAGTTCTTC. Amino acid sequence: CASSVGIAMRLNEQFF.

The CDR3 region has the DNA TGTGCCAGCAGCCAACTAGCGGGACGGGACGAGCAGTACTTC. Translation: CASSQLAGRDEQYF. The J gene is TRBJ2-7, the V gene TRBV11-2; the match to TRBD2 covers 10 bases. The CDR3 is 14 residues long. Germline V gene lookup returns CDR1 SGHAT and CDR2 FQNNGV. The ends lost 5 bases at V and 5 bases at J; junction bases unmatched: 6.

The gene calls are TRBV28 and TRBJ2-5, with 7 bases matching TRBD1. The CDR3 totals 14 residues. Germline V CDR1 and CDR2: MDHEN, SYDVKM. J lost 5 bases, V lost 6 bases, and 9 bases had no gene match. In DNA, the CDR3 is TGTGCCAGCAGGGCGACGACAGGGCACGAGACCCAGTACTTC. Protein product: CASRATTGHETQYF.

This clone was counted a few times. The V and J genes are TRBV28 and TRBJ1-2; 7 nucleotides match TRBD1. V was clipped by 8 bases and J by 5 bases; unmatched bases: 23. There are 18 residues in the CDR3. Germline CDR1 MDHEN, CDR2 SYDVKM. CDR3 amino acids: CASAPTGDRRLSSYGYTF. CDR3 in DNA: TGTGCCAGCGCCCCCACGGGGGACAGAAGACTCTCATCATATGGCTACACCTTC.

Only a few counts were recorded for this clone. V gene TRBV5-4 combines with J gene TRBJ2-2; the match to TRBD2 covers 8 bases. V lost 0 bases and J lost 6; bases outside the gene matches: 7. The CDR3 has 16 amino acids. Germline V gene lookup returns CDR1 SGHNT and CDR2 YYREEE (reference sequence). DNA for the CDR3: TGTGCCAGCAGCTTGGCCGGGAGGGGGTTCTCCGGGGAGCTGTTTTTT. Its translation is CASSLAGRGFSGELFF.

This sequence joins TRBV7-2 and TRBJ1-2; TRBD1 aligns across 11 bases. Trimming at V came to 4 bases and at J to 8 bases, leaving 3 bases not matched to a gene. CDR1 SGHTA and CDR2 FQGNSA come from the germline V gene. The CDR3 loop spans 13 amino acids. CDR3 bases: TGTGCCAGCAGCTCGGGACAGGGGGGAGGCTACACCTTC. It specifies CASSSGQGGGYTF.

This clone was seen a few times. V usage is TRBV27 and J usage is TRBJ2-1; TRBD2 might be the D (6 bases). Per the germline V gene, CDR1 is MNHEY and CDR2 is SMNVEV (reference sequence). There are 13 residues in the CDR3. V shed 6 bases and J shed 4 bases, with 10 bases lying between them. The CDR3 sequence is CASRDREYNEQFF. The CDR3 coding sequence is TGTGCCAGCAGGGATCGGGAGTACAATGAGCAGTTCTTC.

The CDR3 DNA follows: TGTGCCAGCTCACCAAAAGCGGGAGGGCCCAATGAGCAGTTCTTC. Its translation is CASSPKAGGPNEQFF. This sequence joins TRBV18 and TRBJ2-1, with TRBD2 matching 10 bases. Trimming removed 2 bases from V and 6 bases from J; junction bases left unmatched: 4. The CDR3 totals 15 residues. CDR1 and CDR2 (germline): KGHSH, LQKENI.

This clone has just a few counts. This chain joins TRBV27 and TRBJ2-1; weak D call: TRBD1 (5 bases). Germline CDR1 MNHEY, CDR2 SMNVEV (reference sequence). There are 18 residues in the CDR3. V dropped 3 bases and J dropped 5 bases, with 23 bases sitting between them. The CDR3 DNA sequence: TGTGCCAGCAGTTTCCAACCCATAACCCTAGTCAGGGACAATGAGCAGTTCTTC. Its translation is CASSFQPITLVRDNEQFF.

The chain joins TRBV25-1 to TRBJ2-2; TRBD1 matches 10 bases. The germline gives CDR1 MGHDK, CDR2 SYGVNS. V was clipped by 6 bases and J by 3 bases; unmatched bases: 10. The CDR3 runs to 17 residues. The CDR3 is CASSQRPGTGDTGELFF. DNA of the CDR3: TGTGCCAGCAGCCAGAGGCCCGGGACAGGGGACACCGGGGAGCTGTTTTTT.

The rearrangement uses TRBV15 and TRBJ1-4; possibly TRBD1 for D (5 bases). V was cut by 0 bases and J by 5 bases, with 13 bases left in between. The CDR3 contains 16 residues. Germline lookup yields CDR1 LNHNV and CDR2 YYDKDF (reference sequence). CDR3: CATSRDGGKWNEKLFF. Here the CDR3 DNA reads TGTGCCACCAGCAGAGATGGGGGGAAATGGAATGAAAAACTGTTTTTT.

The count of this clone is one. The chain uses TRBV6-6 and TRBJ2-7; 8 bases agree with TRBD1. The ends lost 5 bases at V and 5 bases at J; junction bases unmatched: 5. Germline CDR1 is MNHNY and CDR2 is SVGAGI (reference sequence). This CDR3 has 13 residues. CDR3 DNA: TGTGCCAGCAGTCAGGACAGGGTGGACGAGCAGTACTTC. It is translated as CASSQDRVDEQYF.

The chain is built from TRBV29-1 and TRBJ2-5, with D possibly matching TRBD1 (5 bases). CDR3 length equals 14 residues. Germline assignment: CDR1 SQVTM and CDR2 ANQGSEA. V lost 3 bases and J lost 5, with 16 bases in between. Here the CDR3 reads CSVDGRGAGETQYF. CDR3 sequence (DNA): TGCAGCGTTGACGGAAGGGGCGCTGGGGAGACCCAGTACTTC.